The sequence of this T cell receptor (beta chain) was determined in a study of cytomegalovirus exposure and HLA in healthy donors. Study at large: In a later analysis, the 130 or so validation repertoires were reported to have used the same platform as the approximately 620 first-cohort repertoires. Study observations and caveats: In the roughly 120 validation repertoires, 85% to 95% of cluster scores exceeded 0, per a later analysis. Under in vitro conditions, a few CMV-associated chains were confirmed as specific for CMV antigens. Per published reports, the classifier diagnosed cytomegalovirus status with high specificity and sensitivity.

On this clone: Its matching antigen is unknown.

The CDR3 consists of 13 residues. V was pared by 11 bases and J by 3 bases, with 16 bases between. Germline V lookup: CDR1 SNHLY, CDR2 FYNNEI. The repertoire was sequenced with immunoSEQ multiplex PCR; TCRdb's copy has only in-frame clones and lacks some. The repertoire holds 100,000 to 150,000 clones, with around nine tenths as singletons. This TCR was sampled from a young man in good health and CMV-seronegative. V and J are TRBV2 and TRBJ1-2, with D uncertain. Material for sequencing was PBMCs. CDR3 in DNA: TGTGCCCGCACTGACTTGAGGGACTATGGCTACACCTTC. It translates to CARTDLRDYGYTF.